This entry lists 18 T cell receptor beta chains sequenced from one sample in a study of cytomegalovirus exposure and HLA in healthy donors. This PCR relied on a set of 60 Vbeta primers and 13 Jbeta primers. TCRdb's copy holds only in-frame clones and misses some; the assay was immunoSEQ multiplex PCR. The repertoire consists of about 110,000 clones, with 70% to 80% occurring once and the leading ten covering 2.8%. Sequences were obtained from PBMCs. These receptors were obtained from a female donor in good health and CMV-seronegative.

The chain uses TRBV5-4 and TRBJ2-5; 7 nucleotides match TRBD2. CDR1 and CDR2 from the germline V gene are SGHNT and YYREEE (reference sequence). V shed 2 bases and J 1 base; nucleotides not matched to a gene: 11. The CDR3 contains 17 residues. The CDR3 nucleotides read TGTGCCAGCAGCTTAGGCGACTTAGCGGGCAGCCAAGAGACCCAGTACTTC. Translated, it gives CASSLGDLAGSQETQYF.

This clone was detected only a few times. The chain uses TRBV5-4 and TRBJ1-5; a possible D gene is TRBD1 (6 bases). CDR3 size: 16 residues. V lost 3 bases to trimming and J lost 4 bases, with 17 bases between them. Per the germline V gene, CDR1 is SGHNT and CDR2 is YYREEE (reference sequence). The CDR3 loop is CASSWGGEQGNQPQHF. The CDR3 nucleotides read TGTGCCAGCAGCTGGGGGGGTGAGCAGGGGAATCAGCCCCAGCATTTT. The full variable domain, with the rest looked up from reference TRBV5-4 and TRBJ1-5, is ETGVTQSPTHLIKTRGQQVTLRCSSQSGHNTVSWYQQALGQGPQFIFQYYREEENGRGNFPPRFSGLQFPNYSSELNVNALELDDSALYLCASSWGGEQGNQPQHFGDGTRLSIL.

The chain carries TRBV9 and TRBJ2-7, with D hard to call. The CDR3 has 12 amino acids. The V end lost 1 base, the J end lost 7 bases, and 9 bases lay between the germline ends. CDR1 and CDR2 from the germline V gene are SGDLS and YYNGEE. The CDR3 spells CASSVPGGEQYF. The CDR3 DNA follows: TGTGCCAGCAGCGTACCGGGTGGGGAGCAGTACTTC.

This clone has only a few counts. The chain is built from TRBV19 and TRBJ2-7; no reliable D call. This CDR3 comprises 14 residues. V was trimmed by 9 bases and J by 2 bases, leaving 17 bases between them. The germline gives CDR1 LNHDA, CDR2 SQIVND (reference sequence). Here the CDR3 DNA reads TGTGCCAGCGCAGACATGACGGATCCCTACGAGCAGTACTTC. Translation: CASADMTDPYEQYF.

V usage is TRBV5-4 and J usage is TRBJ1-4; 9 positions agree with TRBD1. The CDR3 has 14 residues. Germline V gene lookup returns CDR1 SGHNT and CDR2 YYREEE (reference sequence). V was pared by 4 bases and J by 8 bases, with 6 bases of the junction left unmatched. Here the CDR3 DNA reads TGTGCCAGCAGCAGGACAGGGGAAGGGGAAAAACTGTTTTTT. Residues: CASSRTGEGEKLFF.

This rearrangement joins TRBV4-1 to TRBJ2-5; 10 bases match TRBD2. Germline lookup yields CDR1 MGHRA and CDR2 YSYEKL. V lost 5 bases to trimming and J lost 3 bases; unmatched junction nucleotides: 6. The CDR3 is made up of 15 amino acids. CDR3 loop: CASSILLAGEETQYF. CDR3 sequence (DNA): TGCGCCAGCAGCATCCTCCTAGCGGGAGAAGAGACCCAGTACTTC.

V and J are TRBV4-3 and TRBJ1-2; D unresolved. Trimming took off 1 base at V and 4 bases at J, with 7 bases between the two ends. The CDR3 loop spans 13 amino acids. Per the germline V gene, CDR1 is LGHNA and CDR2 is YSLEER. CDR3: CASSQALGYGYTF. The CDR3 DNA follows: TGCGCCAGCAGCCAAGCCCTCGGCTATGGCTACACCTTC.

This clone has only one observation. This chain joins TRBV5-5 and TRBJ1-3; D may be TRBD1 (6 bases). The CDR3 loop spans 14 amino acids. V dropped 4 bases and J dropped 2 bases, with 10 bases sitting between them. CDR1 is SGHKS and CDR2 is YYEKEE in the germline V gene (reference sequence). In DNA, the CDR3 is TGTGCCAGCAGCATCAGGGGTCCTGGAAACACCATATATTTT. It specifies CASSIRGPGNTIYF.

The chain carries TRBV28 and TRBJ1-2; 12 bases are shared with TRBD1. Germline loops: CDR1 MDHEN, CDR2 SYDVKM. This CDR3 contains 15 residues. With V trimmed by 2 bases and J by 5 bases, 3 bases remained unmatched. The CDR3 protein is CASSLQGQGAYGYTF. The CDR3 nucleotides read TGTGCCAGCAGTTTACAGGGACAGGGGGCGTATGGCTACACCTTC.

The chain uses TRBV2 and TRBJ1-2, with D perhaps TRBD1 (6 bases). Germline V lookup: CDR1 SNHLY, CDR2 FYNNEI. The CDR3 spans 16 residues. V dropped 5 bases and J dropped 2 bases, with 18 bases sitting between them. The CDR3 coding sequence is TGTGCCAGCAGTTCCGAACAGGGTTTACCAAACTATGGCTACACCTTC. Protein product: CASSSEQGLPNYGYTF.

This clone was observed once. The rearrangement links TRBV4-3 to TRBJ1-4; TRBD1 is a possible D gene (6 bases). Germline V gene data show CDR1 as LGHNA and CDR2 as YSLEER. CDR3 size: 15 residues. Trimming stripped 3 bases from V and 7 bases from J, with 15 bases between. The CDR3 DNA follows: TGCGCCAGCAGCCATGCCGCGACCAGGGGTGAAAAACTGTTTTTT. Its protein product is CASSHAATRGEKLFF.

The rearrangement links TRBV25-1 to TRBJ2-2; TRBD1 aligns across 9 bases. V gave up 2 bases and J gave up 7 bases; unmatched junction bases: 2. Germline CDR1 reads MGHDK; CDR2 reads SYGVNS. The CDR3 sequence is 14 residues long. This CDR3 reads CASSERDRVGELFF. The CDR3 bases are TGTGCCAGCAGTGAACGGGACAGGGTCGGGGAGCTGTTTTTT.

V and J are TRBV30 and TRBJ2-2; 9 bases are shared with TRBD2. Unmatched junction bases numbered 14, after V lost 4 bases and J lost 5 bases. The V gene's germline CDR1 is GTSNPN and CDR2 SVGIG (reference sequence). The CDR3 spans 17 residues. The CDR3 nucleotides read TGTGCCTGGAAGGATTTAGCGGGGGCTGGGGAGACCGGGGAGCTGTTTTTT. This gives the protein CAWKDLAGAGETGELFF.

J is TRBJ2-7 and V is TRBV7-9; 12 nucleotides agree with TRBD2. Germline V gives CDR1 SEHNR, CDR2 FQNEAQ (reference sequence). Trimming took 7 bases from V and 7 from J; bases not matched to a gene: 11. This CDR3 is built from 15 residues. In DNA, the CDR3 is TGTGCCAGCAACAACCGGACTAGCGGGATGAGAGAGCAGTACTTC. It is translated as CASNNRTSGMREQYF.

The chain joins TRBV5-1 to TRBJ2-7, with D possibly being TRBD2 (6 bases). The germline gives CDR1 SGHRS, CDR2 YFSETQ. The V and J ends lost 4 bases and 7 bases respectively, with 21 bases between them. The CDR3 sequence is 15 residues long. The CDR3 DNA sequence: TGCGCCAGCAGCGATCAAACTACTCTCGCGGGGGAGCAGTACTTC. This sequence encodes CASSDQTTLAGEQYF.

This clone came up once. V is TRBV6-1 and J is TRBJ2-7; no reliable D call. From germline, CDR1 is MNHNS and CDR2 SASEGT. CDR3 length: 15 residues. The V and J ends lost 4 bases and 5 bases respectively, with 18 bases between them. This CDR3 is CASSVSDSGVHEQYF. For the CDR3, the DNA is TGTGCCAGCAGTGTCTCCGATTCAGGCGTCCACGAGCAGTACTTC.

This clone was detected ten times or more. The V gene is TRBV19, the J gene TRBJ1-4; 7 nucleotides line up with TRBD1. Germline V gene lookup returns CDR1 LNHDA and CDR2 SQIVND (reference sequence). There are 19 residues in the CDR3. With V trimmed by 5 bases and J by 0 bases, 15 bases remained unmatched. This CDR3 reads CASSFYSHGTAPTNEKLFF. The CDR3 region has the DNA TGTGCCAGTAGTTTCTACTCCCACGGGACAGCCCCAACTAATGAAAAACTGTTTTTT. Full variable domain (remainder filled in from reference TRBV19 and TRBJ1-4): DGGITQSPKYLFRKEGQNVTLSCEQNLNHDAMYWYRQDPGQGLRLIYYSQIVNDFQKGDIAEGYSVSREKKESFPLTVTSAQKNPTAFYLCASSFYSHGTAPTNEKLFFGSGTQLSVL.

The rearrangement uses TRBV28 and TRBJ2-1, with D tentatively TRBD2 (6 bases). This CDR3 is 15 amino acids long. The germline gives CDR1 MDHEN, CDR2 SYDVKM. Trimming removed 3 bases at V and 0 bases at J, with 9 bases between. CDR3 coding DNA: TGTGCCAGCAGTTTCGCCGGGAGCTCCTACAATGAGCAGTTCTTC. It is translated as CASSFAGSSYNEQFF.